This T cell receptor beta chain is from a study of blood T cell repertoires in COVID-19 (dated by TCRdb to the early 2020s). In the study overall: Samples covering the acute and convalescent phases of COVID-19 were provided by collaborators in the United States, Italy and Spain. The prospective study material was composed of cDNA or gDNA derived from T cells, B-cell-depleted T cells, or PBMCs. Deeply sampled blood TCRbeta repertoires from subjects exposed to, actively infected with, or recovered from COVID-19 were included in the dataset. The repertoires were made available in a free public database intended to serve as a resource for research on the immune response to SARS-CoV-2. The samples were drawn from the first 160 participants of the ongoing ImmuneRACE study and from over 950 subjects provided by 6 global collaborators. Sample metadata almost always included a de-identified subject ID, COVID-19 status, age in years and sex. Where HLA class I and class II types were available, the types were taken from metadata supplied by the sample provider, not from assay-based typing.

From V the trimming removes 9 bases and from J it removes 1 base, while the gene matches leave 6 bases of the junction unaccounted for. Based on the germline V gene, the CDR1 and CDR2 sequences are SGHTA and FQGTGA. Taken from cysteine to phenylalanine, the CDR3 has 13 residues. Only CDR3 DNA is held: 39 bases, read in frame from base 1. Participants in the prospective study were aged roughly 18 to 100 years, lived in 20 to 25 United States geographic areas, and enrolled through a virtual design. In the prospective study, cohorts were assigned on the basis of participant-reported clinical history obtained from a screening survey and a study questionnaire. In the prospective study, mobile phlebotomists collected whole blood, serum and a nasopharyngeal or oropharyngeal swab from each participant. Prospective study participants could optionally give additional blood draws and questionnaires over an approximately two-month period. Before DNA extraction, blood samples from the prospective study were shipped at room temperature or frozen.

This clone was counted a few times. Its antigen has not been determined. Base qualities are not provided; no much larger clone lies one nucleotide away. TCRbeta CDR3 regions were amplified from genomic DNA by means of the immunoSEQ Assay, a bias-controlled multiplex PCR. The original methods were these. Nucleated cell counts per sample were estimated from amplification of reference gene primers within the assay. Sequence reads were collapsed and filtered to measure the absolute abundance of every unique TCRbeta CDR3 rearrangement. For each sample, productive Simpson clonality was calculated as the square root of Simpson's diversity index over productive rearrangements. TCRdb re-hosts the immuneACCESS table, in-frame sequences only. Its copies lack some clones; in the studies checked, an unresolved V gene accounts for under half of them, and the cause for the rest is not known. D and trimming were read from the DNA, whereas the V and J calls and clone size are those reported in that table. A total of 200,000 to 250,000 clones appear in this sample, about 90% of them only once. The top ten clonotypes cover approximately 15% of the sample.

The study at large found these results: Clinical and demographic metadata were provided uncurated, with the amount varying by source and participant.

The chain was built from TRBV7-3 and TRBJ2-7, and TRBD2 aligns with 7 junction nucleotides. The material sequenced was PBMCs or T cells enriched from blood (not recorded which). This receptor was identified in a woman between 50 and 59 years old with acute COVID-19. CDR3 reads: CARQRGYSYEQYF. The sequence in DNA is TGTGCCAGACAGCGGGGATATTCCTACGAGCAGTACTTC.